The 29 T cell receptor beta chains presented below share a single source sample, sequenced in a study of OX40 agonist ivuxolimab in advanced cancers. To prepare the library, the immunoSEQ multiplex PCR assay was applied. Entries here come from immuneACCESS through TCRdb and include only in-frame sequences with V and J called. Some clones fail to appear in such tables; in the studies checked, an unresolved V gene covers under half of the shortfall, and the cause of the remainder is unknown. This sample has tens of thousands of clones in its table, and 85% to 90% of those were observed once. 25% to 35% of the sample comes from the top ten. Sequencing used CD4+ or CD8+ T cells sorted from blood, obtained in a trial of the OX40 agonist ivuxolimab. Every receptor here comes from an adult with an advanced solid tumor such as melanoma, head and neck, liver or kidney cancer.

The rearrangement links TRBV10-3 to TRBJ2-1; possibly TRBD1 for D (6 bases). Germline V gene data show CDR1 as ENHRY and CDR2 as SYGVKD. The CDR3 loop spans 13 amino acids. Trimming stripped 4 bases from V and 4 bases from J, with 8 bases between. The CDR3 nucleotides read TGTGCCATCAGTGGGCAGGGGTACAATGAGCAGTTCTTC. The encoded protein is CAISGQGYNEQFF.

This chain joins TRBV27 and TRBJ1-2; a weak D match, TRBD1 (5 bases). The CDR3 sequence is 14 residues long. Germline assignment: CDR1 MNHEY and CDR2 SMNVEV (reference sequence). V dropped 2 bases and J dropped 5 bases, with 12 bases sitting between them. The CDR3 bases are TGTGCCAGCAGTTTAACAGGAGGATTATATGGCTACACCTTC. This translates into CASSLTGGLYGYTF.

The chain links TRBV10-3 to TRBJ2-1, with D possibly TRBD1 on 6 matching bases. CDR1 ENHRY and CDR2 SYGVKD come from the germline V gene. The CDR3 is 13 residues long. V was cut by 4 bases and J by 9 bases, with 13 bases left in between. Here the CDR3 DNA reads TGTGCCATCAGTGGAAAAACAGGGAGTGAGCAGTTCTTC. Amino acids: CAISGKTGSEQFF.

The rearrangement links TRBV28 to TRBJ1-5, with TRBD1 matching 7 bases. V lost 5 bases and J lost 0; bases outside the gene matches: 4. The CDR3 has 15 amino acids. Per germline, CDR1 MDHEN and CDR2 SYDVKM. CDR3 in DNA: TGTGCCAGCAGTGAGGGACAGCTTAGCAATCAGCCCCAGCATTTT. Translated, it gives CASSEGQLSNQPQHF.

The chain employs TRBV5-4 and TRBJ1-1; possibly TRBD1 for D (5 bases). This CDR3 has 14 residues. V lost 4 bases and J 1 base, leaving 11 bases between the germline ends. Per germline, CDR1 SGHNT and CDR2 YYREEE (reference sequence). The CDR3 spells CASSQGLENTEAFF. CDR3 in DNA: TGTGCCAGCAGCCAGGGACTGGAGAACACTGAAGCTTTCTTT.

The rearrangement uses TRBV6-5 and TRBJ2-3, with 10 bases lining up with TRBD2. Germline CDR1 reads MNHEY; CDR2 reads SVGAGI. The CDR3 contains 16 residues. V was clipped by 0 bases and J by 5 bases; unmatched bases: 5. In DNA form, the CDR3 reads TGTGCCAGCAGTTACTCCCTAGCGGGAGTTGGAGATACGCAGTATTTT. Translating it yields CASSYSLAGVGDTQYF.

This chain links TRBV19 with TRBJ2-3; 12 bases are shared with TRBD2. The CDR3 consists of 17 residues. Germline V gene sequence: CDR1 LNHDA, CDR2 SQIVND (reference sequence). J lost 0 bases, V lost 5 bases, and 6 bases had no gene match. CDR3 in amino acids: CASSVASGRDSTDTQYF. In nucleotides, the CDR3 is TGTGCCAGTAGTGTGGCTAGCGGGAGGGATAGCACAGATACGCAGTATTTT. Full variable domain (remainder filled in from reference TRBV19 and TRBJ2-3): DGGITQSPKYLFRKEGQNVTLSCEQNLNHDAMYWYRQDPGQGLRLIYYSQIVNDFQKGDIAEGYSVSREKKESFPLTVTSAQKNPTAFYLCASSVASGRDSTDTQYFGPGTRLTVL.

V usage is TRBV16 and J usage is TRBJ1-2; D is undetermined. Germline V CDR1 and CDR2: KGHSY, FQNENV. V lost 7 bases and J lost 0, with 18 bases in between. The length of the CDR3 is 16 residues. The CDR3 region has the DNA TGTGCCAGCACCCTGGGAATATCCTCCTCTAACTATGGCTACACCTTC. This translates into CASTLGISSSNYGYTF. Full variable domain (remainder filled in from reference TRBV16 and TRBJ1-2): GEEVAQTPKHLVRGEGQKAKLYCAPIKGHSYVFWYQQVLKNEFKFLISFQNENVFDETGMPKERFSAKCLPNSPCSLEIQATKLEDSAVYFCASTLGISSSNYGYTFGSGTRLTVV.

In its sample, this clone was seen a few times. This rearrangement joins TRBV10-3 to TRBJ1-1; the D gene is possibly TRBD1 (5 bases). V dropped 9 bases and J dropped 0 bases, with 11 bases sitting between them. This CDR3 comprises 13 residues. Germline V gene sequence: CDR1 ENHRY, CDR2 SYGVKD. In nucleotides, the CDR3 is TGTGCCATACGGGGGACGGTGAACACTGAAGCTTTCTTT. It translates to CAIRGTVNTEAFF.

This chain connects TRBV4-2 to TRBJ2-2; perhaps TRBD2 as D (5 bases). Trimming removed 4 bases at V and 6 bases at J, with 15 bases between. The germline V gene has CDR1 LGHNA and CDR2 YNFKEQ. CDR3 length equals 15 residues. The CDR3 loop reads CASSPGLAKAGELFF. CDR3 bases: TGTGCCAGCAGCCCCGGCCTAGCTAAGGCCGGGGAGCTGTTTTTT.

The chain uses TRBV2 and TRBJ1-2; a weak D match, TRBD1 (5 bases). The germline V gene has CDR1 SNHLY and CDR2 FYNNEI. The CDR3 contains 16 residues. Trimming removed 5 bases from V and 2 bases from J, with 18 bases in between. Written as DNA, the CDR3 is TGTGCCAGCAGTATCCTCCTCTTGACAGAAAACTATGGCTACACCTTC. Translation gives CASSILLLTENYGYTF.

CDR3 bases: TGTGCCAGCAGCTTTCCCTTGGGACTAGCGGTATACGAGCAGTACTTC. This codes for CASSFPLGLAVYEQYF. This chain uses TRBV7-2 with TRBJ2-7; 11 bases match TRBD2. V lost 3 bases to trimming and J lost 4 bases; unmatched junction nucleotides: 8. CDR1 is SGHTA and CDR2 is FQGNSA in the germline V gene. The CDR3 loop spans 16 amino acids.

This clone has a handful of counts. This chain uses TRBV30 with TRBJ1-5, with D perhaps TRBD1 (6 bases). The V end was cut by 5 bases, the J end by 3 bases, with 11 bases between. The CDR3 consists of 13 residues. The germline V gene has CDR1 GTSNPN and CDR2 SVGIG (reference sequence). The CDR3 DNA reads TGTGCCTGGTCTCAGGGGATCAATCAGCCCCAGCATTTT. Translated: CAWSQGINQPQHF.

The CDR3 DNA is TGTGCCAGTAAAGGCATGTTGATGGGCGAAGCTTTCTTT. Encoded protein: CASKGMLMGEAFF. The rearrangement links TRBV19 to TRBJ1-1; no reliable D call. Germline-derived CDR1 and CDR2 are LNHDA and SQIVND (reference sequence). V lost 7 bases and J lost 8, with 17 bases in between. The CDR3 has 13 amino acids.

This chain connects TRBV6-5 to TRBJ2-1; 11 nucleotides agree with TRBD2. In germline, CDR1 is MNHEY, CDR2 SVGAGI. Losses at the gene ends were 5 bases for V and 7 bases for J; bases not matched to a gene: 7. This CDR3 has 15 residues. The DNA for the CDR3 is TGTGCCAGCAGTGCGGGGACTAGCGGTAAAAATGAGCAGTTCTTC. Its protein product is CASSAGTSGKNEQFF.

This chain joins TRBV11-3 and TRBJ1-1; D is uncertain. V was shortened by 5 bases and J by 4 bases, with 11 bases between the two germline ends. From germline, CDR1 is SGHNT and CDR2 YENEEA. The CDR3 spans 13 residues. This CDR3 reads CASSQFQATEAFF. The CDR3 coding sequence is TGTGCCAGCAGCCAATTCCAGGCCACTGAAGCTTTCTTT.

The chain uses TRBV27 and TRBJ2-2; TRBD2 matches at 7 bases. CDR3 length: 14 amino acids. Germline CDR1 and CDR2: MNHEY and SMNVEV (reference sequence). V was clipped by 3 bases and J by 8 bases; unmatched bases: 6. The CDR3 coding sequence is TGTGCCAGCAGTTTCGGCGGGGGAGCGGGGGAGCTGTTTTTT. It is translated as CASSFGGGAGELFF.

The chain recombines TRBV6-1 with TRBJ1-5; 7 nucleotides match TRBD1. The CDR3 has 15 amino acids. V dropped 2 bases and J dropped 1; count of bases not matched to a gene: 2. CDR1 is MNHNS and CDR2 is SASEGT in the germline V gene. CDR3 sequence reads: CASSEIQGSNQPQHF. The CDR3 nucleotides read TGTGCCAGCAGTGAAATACAGGGGAGCAATCAGCCCCAGCATTTT.

The rearrangement uses TRBV9 and TRBJ2-7, with TRBD2 matching over 8 bases. This CDR3 region has 14 residues. CDR1 and CDR2 (germline): SGDLS, YYNGEE. Unmatched junction bases numbered 3, after V lost 0 bases and J lost 4 bases. The CDR3, as DNA: TGTGCCAGCAGCGTAGCCGGGAGGGAATACGAGCAGTACTTC. Residues: CASSVAGREYEQYF.

The chain joins TRBV16 to TRBJ2-7; D is uncertain. This CDR3 comprises 11 residues. V lost 4 bases, J lost 4 bases, and 5 bases lay in between. Germline-derived CDR1 and CDR2 are KGHSY and FQNENV. The CDR3 loop reads CASSLGYEQYF. In DNA, the CDR3 is TGTGCCAGCAGCCTTGGATACGAGCAGTACTTC.

The rearrangement uses TRBV14 and TRBJ2-7, with D uncertain. The CDR3 sequence is 16 residues long. The V end lost 0 bases, the J end lost 1 base, and 13 bases lay between the germline ends. From germline, CDR1 is SGHDN and CDR2 FVKESK. The CDR3 sequence is CASSQDWAGGSYEQYF. The CDR3 region has the DNA TGTGCCAGCAGCCAAGATTGGGCAGGTGGATCCTACGAGCAGTACTTC.

This chain joins TRBV29-1 and TRBJ2-1; D remains ambiguous. The CDR3 has 15 residues. CDR1 is SQVTM, CDR2 ANQGSEA, per germline. Trimming took 6 bases from V and 6 from J, leaving 21 bases between them. DNA for the CDR3: TGCAGCGTGGGCTTTATGGGCAGAGGTGTCAATGAGCAGTTCTTC. It codes for CSVGFMGRGVNEQFF.

The V gene is TRBV6-6, the J gene TRBJ1-4; D is unresolved. Trimming cost V 5 bases and J 3 bases, with 10 bases left between them. This CDR3 comprises 14 residues. CDR1 and CDR2 (germline): MNHNY, SVGAGI (reference sequence). The CDR3 DNA reads as TGTGCCAGCAGTAAACAAGTAGCTAATGAAAAACTGTTTTTT. It codes for CASSKQVANEKLFF.

A few counts support this clone. The V gene is TRBV19, the J gene TRBJ2-3; TRBD2 agrees at 8 bases. With V trimmed by 3 bases and J by 2 bases, 7 bases remained unmatched. The CDR3 has 16 residues. Germline V lookup: CDR1 LNHDA, CDR2 SQIVND (reference sequence). The DNA of the CDR3 is TGTGCCAGTAGTATCCCTAGCGGGCTCATCACAGATACGCAGTATTTT. Its translation is CASSIPSGLITDTQYF.

The CDR3 spells CASSFADEKLFF. The CDR3 coding sequence is TGTGCCAGCAGCTTTGCAGATGAAAAACTGTTTTTT. The J gene is TRBJ1-4, the V gene TRBV7-9, with D unresolved. In germline, CDR1 is SEHNR, CDR2 FQNEAQ (reference sequence). Trimming left V 3 bases short and J 6 bases short, with 5 bases between. CDR3 size: 12 residues.

The CDR3 is CASSFTYYMGLFTDTQYF. CDR3 bases: TGTGCCAGCAGCTTTACCTATTACATGGGACTATTCACAGATACGCAGTATTTT. V gene TRBV11-3 combines with J gene TRBJ2-3, with 7 bases aligning to TRBD2. The J segment lost 2 bases and the V segment lost 3 bases, leaving 14 bases of the junction unmatched. CDR3 length equals 18 residues. The germline V gene has CDR1 SGHNT and CDR2 YENEEA. Together with reference TRBV11-3 and TRBJ2-3, the CDR3 gives the full variable domain: EAGVVQSPRYKIIEKKQPVAFWCNPISGHNTLYWYLQNLGQGPELLIRYENEEAVDDSQLPKDRFSAERLKGVDSTLKIQPAELGDSAVYLCASSFTYYMGLFTDTQYFGPGTRLTVL.

This clone came up once. The chain couples TRBV11-3 to TRBJ1-2; D unclear. V shed 1 base and J shed 7 bases, with 10 bases lying between them. CDR1 is SGHNT and CDR2 is YENEEA in the germline V gene. The CDR3 extends over 13 amino acids. Written as DNA, the CDR3 is TGTGCCAGCAGCTTAGGATCCGGCGGTGGCTACACCTTC. Translating gives CASSLGSGGGYTF.

The J gene is TRBJ2-7, the V gene TRBV7-2; possibly TRBD2 for D (6 bases). Trimming removed 5 bases from V and 0 bases from J, with 14 bases in between. The CDR3 has 15 residues. The germline V gene has CDR1 SGHTA and CDR2 FQGNSA. CDR3: CASSGGMRSSYEQYF. The CDR3 region has the DNA TGTGCCAGCAGCGGAGGGATGAGGAGCTCCTACGAGCAGTACTTC.

The chain carries TRBV27 and TRBJ2-3; D call uncertain. V lost 5 bases to trimming and J lost 2 bases, with 14 bases between them. From germline, CDR1 is MNHEY and CDR2 SMNVEV (reference sequence). The CDR3 runs 15 residues. In DNA form, the CDR3 reads TGTGCCAGCAGTAGCCGTCTACGGGTCACAGATACGCAGTATTTT. Amino acids: CASSSRLRVTDTQYF.